These T cell receptor beta chains were read from a single sample in a study of post-analysis software for immune sequencing data. TCRdb re-analysed the PCR reads in MiXCR, keeping a single row per CDR3 protein. The sample records roughly 400,000 distinct CDR3 sequences, 35% to 45% being singletons. The source material was blood. All receptors come from a girl aged 2-10 years with multiple sclerosis. Each CDR3 is given with its conserved first and last residue. Each record gives: CDR3 DNA, CDR3 protein, V gene, D gene, J gene, clone size. The D gene is left open where the match is weak. Clone sizes are given selectively: once, few, many, or a class where the clone is expanded.

cdr3_nt: TGTGCCAGCACTCACAGGGGATCTCAAGAGACCCAGTACTTC; cdr3_aa: CASTHRGSQETQYF; v_call: TRBV6-5; d_call: TRBD1; j_call: TRBJ2-5; clone_size: -
cdr3_nt: TGCACCAGCAGCTTGGAGGGAACCTTCGGTGGGTACGAGCAGTACTTC; cdr3_aa: CTSSLEGTFGGYEQYF; v_call: TRBV5-1; d_call: -; j_call: TRBJ2-7; clone_size: -
cdr3_nt: TGTGCCAGCAGCTGTGTGACAGGGGGAGACGAGCAGTACTTC; cdr3_aa: CASSCVTGGDEQYF; v_call: TRBV11-2; d_call: TRBD1; j_call: TRBJ2-7; clone_size: -
cdr3_nt: TGTGCCAGCAGCTCAACAGGGGGTAGCTCCTACGAGCAGTACTTC; cdr3_aa: CASSSTGGSSYEQYF; v_call: TRBV7-9; d_call: TRBD1; j_call: TRBJ2-7; clone_size: -
cdr3_nt: TGTGCCAGCAGCTGGACAGAACGCAGTGGCTACACCTTC; cdr3_aa: CASSWTERSGYTF; v_call: TRBV5-5; d_call: -; j_call: TRBJ1-2; clone_size: few
cdr3_nt: TGTGCCAGCAGCTTCAGGGGTGGCTACACCTTC; cdr3_aa: CASSFRGGYTF; v_call: TRBV5-6; d_call: -; j_call: TRBJ1-2; clone_size: few
cdr3_nt: TGCGCCAGCCGCTCTGGGACTAGCGGGTTCCAAGAGACCCAGTACTTC; cdr3_aa: CASRSGTSGFQETQYF; v_call: TRBV5-1; d_call: TRBD2; j_call: TRBJ2-5; clone_size: -
cdr3_nt: TGTGCCAGCAGTCTAGCGGGACCGGCCTCCTACAATGAGCAGTTCTTC; cdr3_aa: CASSLAGPASYNEQFF; v_call: TRBV7-2; d_call: TRBD2; j_call: TRBJ2-1; clone_size: once
cdr3_nt: TGTGCCAGCAGCCCGTTGGACAGACAGAACACTGAAGCTTTCTTT; cdr3_aa: CASSPLDRQNTEAFF; v_call: TRBV3-1; d_call: -; j_call: TRBJ1-1; clone_size: once
cdr3_nt: TGTGCCAGCAGCCAAGGCTGGGACTTCTACGAGCAGTACTTC; cdr3_aa: CASSQGWDFYEQYF; v_call: TRBV14; d_call: -; j_call: TRBJ2-7; clone_size: -
cdr3_nt: TGTGCCAGCAGCAAAGATAGACAGGGAAGACCCGGGGAGCTGTTTTTT; cdr3_aa: CASSKDRQGRPGELFF; v_call: TRBV28; d_call: TRBD1; j_call: TRBJ2-2; clone_size: once
cdr3_nt: TGTGCCAGCAGGTTCAGGTCAGGTCAAGAGACCCAGTACTTC; cdr3_aa: CASRFRSGQETQYF; v_call: TRBV28; d_call: -; j_call: TRBJ2-5; clone_size: -
cdr3_nt: TGCAGTGCTAGAGAGAACAGGGGGTACAATCAGCCCCAGCATTTT; cdr3_aa: CSARENRGYNQPQHF; v_call: TRBV20-1; d_call: TRBD1; j_call: TRBJ1-5; clone_size: few
cdr3_nt: TGCGCCAGCAGCCACCCCGGGACAGGGGGGCCCAAAAACATTCAGTACTTC; cdr3_aa: CASSHPGTGGPKNIQYF; v_call: TRBV4-1; d_call: TRBD1; j_call: TRBJ2-4; clone_size: -
cdr3_nt: TGTGCCAGCAGTTTGAACAGGGGTAGTGCTGAAGCTTTCTTT; cdr3_aa: CASSLNRGSAEAFF; v_call: TRBV12-3/TRBV12-4; d_call: TRBD1; j_call: TRBJ1-1; clone_size: -
cdr3_nt: TGTGCCAGCAGCCAAGTGGACAGGTGGGGGTATATCGCCTACGAGCAGTACTTC; cdr3_aa: CASSQVDRWGYIAYEQYF; v_call: TRBV3-1; d_call: TRBD1; j_call: TRBJ2-7; clone_size: -
cdr3_nt: TGTGCCAGCAGTCGGGACAGGCCCTCTTCTGGGGCCAACGTCCTGACTTTC; cdr3_aa: CASSRDRPSSGANVLTF; v_call: TRBV28; d_call: TRBD1; j_call: TRBJ2-6; clone_size: few
cdr3_nt: TGCAGTGCTACTGGGACAGGGAGGGATGGCTACACCTTC; cdr3_aa: CSATGTGRDGYTF; v_call: TRBV20-1; d_call: TRBD1; j_call: TRBJ1-2; clone_size: -
cdr3_nt: TGTGCCAGCAGTTTGGGTGCAGGGTGGGACGAAAAACTGTTTTTT; cdr3_aa: CASSLGAGWDEKLFF; v_call: TRBV12-3/TRBV12-4; d_call: -; j_call: TRBJ1-4; clone_size: few
cdr3_nt: TGTGCCAGCAGCGCATCAACAGGGGGTCGGCCCCAGCATTTT; cdr3_aa: CASSASTGGRPQHF; v_call: TRBV9; d_call: TRBD1; j_call: TRBJ1-5; clone_size: -
cdr3_nt: TGTGCCAGCAGCTCCGGGCCGAATTCGATGAGCGATACGCAGTATTTT; cdr3_aa: CASSSGPNSMSDTQYF; v_call: TRBV7-9; d_call: -; j_call: TRBJ2-3; clone_size: -
cdr3_nt: TGTGCCACCAGTGATGACGGTGGAGAGACCCAGTACTTC; cdr3_aa: CATSDDGGETQYF; v_call: TRBV24-1; d_call: -; j_call: TRBJ2-5; clone_size: few
cdr3_nt: TGCGCCAGCAGTCTTTCGGACGGAGCGAACTATGGCTACACCTTC; cdr3_aa: CASSLSDGANYGYTF; v_call: TRBV4-1; d_call: -; j_call: TRBJ1-2; clone_size: many
cdr3_nt: TGTGCCAGCAGCCCGGACGGATACTATGGCTACACCTTC; cdr3_aa: CASSPDGYYGYTF; v_call: TRBV7-9; d_call: -; j_call: TRBJ1-2; clone_size: -
cdr3_nt: TGTGCCAGTCGGAAGCGGGGATCCTACAATGAGCAGTTCTTC; cdr3_aa: CASRKRGSYNEQFF; v_call: TRBV28; d_call: TRBD2; j_call: TRBJ2-1; clone_size: -
cdr3_nt: TGTGCCAGCAGCCAATCTGGTCTTCGGGCAGAGCAGTTCTTC; cdr3_aa: CASSQSGLRAEQFF; v_call: TRBV3-1; d_call: -; j_call: TRBJ2-1; clone_size: -
cdr3_nt: TGCGCCAGCAGCCAGTTTGGGACAGGCACTAACTATGGCTACACCTTC; cdr3_aa: CASSQFGTGTNYGYTF; v_call: TRBV4-3; d_call: TRBD1; j_call: TRBJ1-2; clone_size: -
cdr3_nt: TGTGCCAGCAGGAGTACTAGCGGGAGAGAGCAGTTCTTC; cdr3_aa: CASRSTSGREQFF; v_call: TRBV12-3/TRBV12-4; d_call: TRBD2; j_call: TRBJ2-1; clone_size: few
cdr3_nt: TGTGCCATCAAGGACCCAGAGAGCAGGAATCAGCCCCAGCATTTT; cdr3_aa: CAIKDPESRNQPQHF; v_call: TRBV10-3; d_call: -; j_call: TRBJ1-5; clone_size: -
cdr3_nt: TGCAGTGCTAGATATACCGGGACAGGGGGTTTATGGGGGCAGTTCTTC; cdr3_aa: CSARYTGTGGLWGQFF; v_call: TRBV20-1; d_call: TRBD1; j_call: TRBJ2-1; clone_size: few
cdr3_nt: TGTGCCAGCAAAACCGGGACTAGCTACGAGCAGTACTTC; cdr3_aa: CASKTGTSYEQYF; v_call: TRBV28; d_call: TRBD2; j_call: TRBJ2-7; clone_size: -
cdr3_nt: TGCGCCAGCAGCTGGAGGGCAGGGGGCTCACACGAGCAGTACTTC; cdr3_aa: CASSWRAGGSHEQYF; v_call: TRBV5-1; d_call: TRBD1; j_call: TRBJ2-7; clone_size: -
cdr3_nt: TGTGCCAGCAGTTCCGACCCCCGGGAGGATCCTTCAACTAATGAAAAACTGTTTTTT; cdr3_aa: CASSSDPREDPSTNEKLFF; v_call: TRBV12-3/TRBV12-4; d_call: -; j_call: TRBJ1-4; clone_size: few
cdr3_nt: TGTGCCAGCAGACGAAGTACAGGGTTCTACAATGAGCAGTTCTTC; cdr3_aa: CASRRSTGFYNEQFF; v_call: TRBV6-5; d_call: -; j_call: TRBJ2-1; clone_size: -
cdr3_nt: TGTGCCACCAGTAGGTCGGGACAGGGAAGCACAGATACGCAGTATTTT; cdr3_aa: CATSRSGQGSTDTQYF; v_call: TRBV24-1; d_call: TRBD1; j_call: TRBJ2-3; clone_size: few
cdr3_nt: TGTGCTAGCAGCTCCGGCGGGCCTCGCGGAGATACGCAGTATTTT; cdr3_aa: CASSSGGPRGDTQYF; v_call: TRBV7-7; d_call: -; j_call: TRBJ2-3; clone_size: -
cdr3_nt: TGTGCCAGCACGTTGGGGGGCGGCTATGGCTACACCTTC; cdr3_aa: CASTLGGGYGYTF; v_call: TRBV12-3/TRBV12-4; d_call: -; j_call: TRBJ1-2; clone_size: -
cdr3_nt: TGTGCCACCAGCAGAGAGAGGCTGGCGCTGTACAATGAGCAGTTCTTC; cdr3_aa: CATSRERLALYNEQFF; v_call: TRBV15; d_call: -; j_call: TRBJ2-1; clone_size: -
cdr3_nt: TGCGCCAGCAGCTTTGGGGCAGGGAAGATGTTAGTGGCGGGGCGAAGCTCCTACAATGAGCAGTTCTTC; cdr3_aa: CASSFGAGKMLVAGRSSYNEQFF; v_call: TRBV5-1; d_call: -; j_call: TRBJ2-1; clone_size: few
cdr3_nt: TGTGCCAGCAGCTTAGGCAGGGAAGGTTCACCCCTCCACTTT; cdr3_aa: CASSLGREGSPLHF; v_call: TRBV7-8; d_call: -; j_call: TRBJ1-6; clone_size: few